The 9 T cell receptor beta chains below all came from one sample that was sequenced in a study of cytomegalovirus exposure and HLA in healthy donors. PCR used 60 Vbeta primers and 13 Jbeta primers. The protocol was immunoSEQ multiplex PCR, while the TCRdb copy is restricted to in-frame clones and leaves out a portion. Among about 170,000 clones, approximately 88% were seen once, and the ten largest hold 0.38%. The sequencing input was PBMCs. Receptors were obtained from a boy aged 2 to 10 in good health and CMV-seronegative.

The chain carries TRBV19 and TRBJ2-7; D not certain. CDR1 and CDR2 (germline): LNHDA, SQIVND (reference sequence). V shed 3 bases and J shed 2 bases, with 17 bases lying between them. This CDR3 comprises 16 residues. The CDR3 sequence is CASSIRLGRRTYEQYF. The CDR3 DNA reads TGTGCCAGTAGTATTCGTTTGGGCCGCAGGACCTACGAGCAGTACTTC.

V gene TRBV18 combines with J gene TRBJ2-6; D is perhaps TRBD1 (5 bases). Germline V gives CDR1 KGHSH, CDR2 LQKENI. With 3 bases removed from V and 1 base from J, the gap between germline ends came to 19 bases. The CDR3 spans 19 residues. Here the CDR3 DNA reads TGTGCCAGCTCACCTCTTGGGGCTGGAGTTCCATCTGGGGCCAACGTCCTGACTTTC. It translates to CASSPLGAGVPSGANVLTF.

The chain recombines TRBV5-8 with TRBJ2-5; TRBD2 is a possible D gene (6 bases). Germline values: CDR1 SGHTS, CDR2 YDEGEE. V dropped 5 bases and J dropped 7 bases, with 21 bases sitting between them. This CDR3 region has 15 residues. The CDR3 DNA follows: TGTGCCAGCAGTCTTCGTGACATGCCCGGGGGGACCCAGTACTTC. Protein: CASSLRDMPGGTQYF.

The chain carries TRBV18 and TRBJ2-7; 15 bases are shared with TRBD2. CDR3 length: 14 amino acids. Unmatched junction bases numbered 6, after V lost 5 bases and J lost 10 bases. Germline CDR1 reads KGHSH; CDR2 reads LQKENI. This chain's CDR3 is CASSSGLAGGIQYF. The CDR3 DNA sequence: TGTGCCAGCTCATCGGGACTAGCGGGAGGAATACAGTACTTC.

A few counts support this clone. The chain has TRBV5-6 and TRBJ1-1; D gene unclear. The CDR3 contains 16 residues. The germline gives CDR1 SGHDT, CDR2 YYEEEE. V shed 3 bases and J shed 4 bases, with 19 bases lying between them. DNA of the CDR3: TGTGCCAGCAGCTGGACCCCCTCGAGGGCTGTCACTGAAGCTTTCTTT. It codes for CASSWTPSRAVTEAFF.

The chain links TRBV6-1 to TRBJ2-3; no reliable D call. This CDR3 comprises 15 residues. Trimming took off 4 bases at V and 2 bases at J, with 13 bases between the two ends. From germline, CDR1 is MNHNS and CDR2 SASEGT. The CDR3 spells CASSGVASTTDTQYF. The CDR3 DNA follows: TGTGCCAGCAGTGGAGTTGCCTCCACCACAGATACGCAGTATTTT.

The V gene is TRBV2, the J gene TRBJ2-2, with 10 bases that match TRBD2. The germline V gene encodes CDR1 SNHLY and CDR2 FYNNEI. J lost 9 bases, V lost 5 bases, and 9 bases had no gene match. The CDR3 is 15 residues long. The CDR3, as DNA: TGTGCCAGCAGTCGTGGACTAGCGGAGCCCAGGGAGCTGTTTTTT. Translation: CASSRGLAEPRELFF.

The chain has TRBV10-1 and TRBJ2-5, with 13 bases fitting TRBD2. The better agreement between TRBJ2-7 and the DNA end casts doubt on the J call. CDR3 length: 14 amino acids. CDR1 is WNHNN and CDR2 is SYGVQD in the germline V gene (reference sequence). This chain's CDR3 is CASSGTSGSYEQYF. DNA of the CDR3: TGCGCCAGCAGTGGGACTAGCGGGAGCTACGAGCAGTACTTC.

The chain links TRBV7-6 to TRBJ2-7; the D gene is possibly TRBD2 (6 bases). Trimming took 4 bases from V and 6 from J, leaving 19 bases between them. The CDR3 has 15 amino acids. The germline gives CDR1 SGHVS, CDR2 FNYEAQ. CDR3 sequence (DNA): TGTGCCAGCAGCTCGGGACTCCAGGAGGGGCTCGAGCAGTACTTC. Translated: CASSSGLQEGLEQYF.